These 18 T cell receptor beta chains were sequenced from one sample in a study of T cell responses to AZD1222 COVID-19 vaccine (dated by TCRdb to about 2021). The sample's time point label, decoded: baseline before first vaccination. The method behind the library was the immunoSEQ multiplex PCR assay. TCRdb re-hosts the immuneACCESS table, in-frame sequences only. Its copies lack some clones; in the studies checked, an unresolved V gene accounts for under half of them, and the cause for the rest is not known. The sample data list some 130,000 clones, and 75% to 90% of these were observed just once. The top ten clones comprise approximately 4% of the sample. Sequencing was performed on peripheral blood, taken on day 0 of AZD1222 vaccination. The receptors stem from an adult in good health.

This clone showed up just a few times. This rearrangement joins TRBV5-5 to TRBJ1-4; D possibly corresponds to TRBD1 (5 bases). V was pared by 2 bases and J by 7 bases, with 9 bases between. There are 13 residues in the CDR3. CDR1 is SGHKS, CDR2 YYEKEE, per germline (reference sequence). CDR3 in DNA: TGTGCCAGCAGCTTTATAGGGGCTGAAAAACTGTTTTTT. It is translated as CASSFIGAEKLFF. Full variable domain (rest looked up from reference TRBV5-5 and TRBJ1-4): DAGVTQSPTHLIKTRGQQVTLRCSPISGHKSVSWYQQVLGQGPQFIFQYYEKEERGRGNFPDRFSARQFPNYSSELNVNALLLGDSALYLCASSFIGAEKLFFGSGTQLSVL.

The V and J genes are TRBV4-2 and TRBJ1-1, with a tentative D call TRBD1 (6 bases). Trimming stripped 4 bases from V and 1 base from J, with 16 bases between. The CDR3 is made up of 16 amino acids. The V gene's germline CDR1 is LGHNA and CDR2 YNFKEQ. This CDR3 reads CASSLDVVGGNTEAFF. In nucleotides, the CDR3 is TGTGCCAGCAGCCTCGATGTTGTAGGGGGGAACACTGAAGCTTTCTTT.

The chain combines TRBV7-2 with TRBJ1-1, with 8 nucleotides matching TRBD1. In germline, CDR1 is SGHTA, CDR2 FQGNSA. The ends lost 8 bases at V and 8 bases at J; junction bases unmatched: 4. CDR3 length equals 11 residues. Here the CDR3 DNA reads TGTGCCAGCGAATGGACAGGGGAAGCTTTCTTT. Translated: CASEWTGEAFF. The full variable domain, its missing parts supplied by reference TRBV7-2 and TRBJ1-1, is GAGVSQSPSNKVTEKGKDVELRCDPISGHTALYWYRQSLGQGLEFLIYFQGNSAPDKSGLPSDRFSAERTGGSVSTLTIQRTQQEDSAVYLCASEWTGEAFFGQGTRLTVV.

The chain carries TRBV5-8 and TRBJ2-7; D remains ambiguous. V lost 4 bases and J 2 bases, leaving 13 bases between the germline ends. The CDR3 sequence is 14 residues long. Germline loops: CDR1 SGHTS, CDR2 YDEGEE. The CDR3 sequence: CASSPRVATYEQYF. DNA of the CDR3: TGTGCCAGCAGCCCCCGAGTGGCCACCTACGAGCAGTACTTC.

The chain links TRBV27 to TRBJ2-3; 9 bases map to TRBD2. J lost 4 bases, V lost 5 bases, and 7 bases had no gene match. The germline V gene encodes CDR1 MNHEY and CDR2 SMNVEV (reference sequence). The CDR3 length is 15 residues. The CDR3 reads CASSPIAGEADTQYF. The CDR3 coding sequence is TGTGCCAGCAGTCCAATAGCGGGGGAGGCAGATACGCAGTATTTT.

The rearrangement uses TRBV28 and TRBJ1-2; 10 nucleotides align to TRBD1. Trimming removed 6 bases from V and 1 base from J; junction bases left unmatched: 5. The germline gives CDR1 MDHEN, CDR2 SYDVKM. The CDR3 sequence is 15 residues long. For the CDR3, the DNA is TGTGCCAGCAGGGTGACAGGGGGCGATAACTATGGCTACACCTTC. This codes for CASRVTGGDNYGYTF.

The chain couples TRBV6-5 to TRBJ1-2; no reliable D call. This CDR3 region has 13 residues. Between the trimmed V and J ends, which lost 5 bases and 6 bases, there was a span of 13 bases. CDR1 and CDR2 (germline): MNHEY, SVGAGI. For the CDR3, the DNA is TGTGCCAGCAGTCCCCGGGCTGCGGATGGCTACACCTTC. Translating it yields CASSPRAADGYTF.

This sequence joins TRBV30 and TRBJ1-6, with D uncertain. Germline V gene data show CDR1 as GTSNPN and CDR2 as SVGIG (reference sequence). CDR3 length equals 13 residues. V was trimmed by 3 bases and J by 7 bases, leaving 10 bases between them. The CDR3 sequence: CAWRLPRNSPLHF. CDR3 nucleotide sequence: TGTGCCTGGAGGTTGCCTAGAAATTCACCCCTCCACTTT.

This clone was seen more than once but under ten times. The rearrangement uses TRBV6-5 and TRBJ1-2; weak D call: TRBD1 (5 bases). In germline, CDR1 is MNHEY, CDR2 SVGAGI. The CDR3 sequence is 14 residues long. The V end lost 6 bases, the J end lost 5 bases, and 16 bases lay between the germline ends. CDR3 coding DNA: TGTGCCAGCAGGGCCAGGGTTGTCGGGTATGGCTACACCTTC. Encoded protein: CASRARVVGYGYTF.

The rearrangement joins TRBV4-1 to TRBJ1-2; D is unresolved. The V and J ends lost 4 bases and 4 bases respectively, with 13 bases between them. The CDR3 is 14 amino acids. The V gene's germline CDR1 is MGHRA and CDR2 YSYEKL. CDR3 residues: CASSPLQVGYGYTF. CDR3 sequence (DNA): TGCGCCAGCAGCCCACTCCAGGTGGGCTATGGCTACACCTTC.

V usage is TRBV11-2 and J usage is TRBJ2-3, with D possibly being TRBD1 or TRBD2 (5 bases each). V was trimmed by 5 bases and J by 1 base, leaving 13 bases between them. The CDR3 sequence is 15 residues long. Germline V gives CDR1 SGHAT, CDR2 FQNNGV. CDR3: CASSAQGTGTDTQYF. CDR3 sequence (DNA): TGTGCCAGCAGCGCCCAAGGGACGGGCACAGATACGCAGTATTTT.

This clone was seen only once. The chain recombines TRBV9 with TRBJ2-5; 8 positions match TRBD2. V lost 2 bases to trimming and J lost 5 bases; unmatched junction nucleotides: 5. This CDR3 is built from 14 residues. CDR1 is SGDLS and CDR2 is YYNGEE in the germline V gene. CDR3 protein: CASSVGGAGETQYF. CDR3 in DNA: TGTGCCAGCAGCGTCGGGGGGGCCGGGGAGACCCAGTACTTC.

This clone was recorded a few times. This chain connects TRBV5-1 to TRBJ1-2; the D gene is possibly TRBD1 (6 bases). Trimming took off 2 bases at V and 3 bases at J, with 14 bases between the two ends. Germline-derived CDR1 and CDR2 are SGHRS and YFSETQ. This CDR3 is 15 amino acids long. The CDR3 sequence is CASSLQGGSDYGYTF. The CDR3 nucleotides read TGCGCCAGCAGCTTACAGGGAGGTAGTGACTATGGCTACACCTTC.

This clone has a single count. CDR3 sequence reads: CASSSQGSYGYTF. CDR3 DNA: TGTGCCAGCAGCTCCCAGGGGTCCTATGGCTACACCTTC. J is TRBJ1-2 and V is TRBV7-2; TRBD1 is a possible D gene (6 bases). In germline, CDR1 is SGHTA, CDR2 FQGNSA. The CDR3 extends over 13 amino acids. V shed 4 bases and J shed 4 bases, with 10 bases lying between them.

The chain has TRBV30 and TRBJ1-5; 8 positions agree with TRBD1. The germline V gene has CDR1 GTSNPN and CDR2 SVGIG (reference sequence). The V segment lost 0 bases and the J segment 5 bases; nucleotides outside the gene matches: 6. The CDR3 spans 15 residues. CDR3 sequence: CAWSVWTGKHQPQHF. In DNA, the CDR3 is TGTGCCTGGAGTGTCTGGACAGGGAAACATCAGCCCCAGCATTTT.

The V and J genes are TRBV7-6 and TRBJ2-7; TRBD2 might be the D (6 bases). Germline V gives CDR1 SGHVS, CDR2 FNYEAQ. This CDR3 has 14 residues. With 6 bases removed from V and 7 bases from J, the gap between germline ends came to 19 bases. CDR3 region: CASSFQEGLGEQYF. The CDR3 nucleotides are TGTGCCAGCAGTTTCCAGGAGGGGCTGGGAGAGCAGTACTTC.

The rearrangement uses TRBV5-5 and TRBJ1-5; 9 bases align to TRBD1. CDR1 and CDR2 from the germline V gene are SGHKS and YYEKEE (reference sequence). Trimming took 0 bases from V and 4 from J; bases not matched to a gene: 5. The CDR3 spans 16 residues. This CDR3 reads CASSLVGTGRNQPQHF. CDR3 in DNA: TGTGCCAGCAGCTTGGTAGGGACAGGGCGGAATCAGCCCCAGCATTTT.

This clone has only one observation. This rearrangement joins TRBV7-8 to TRBJ2-1; 10 positions agree with TRBD2. There are 17 residues in the CDR3. J gave up 2 bases and V 0 bases, and 4 bases lay outside the gene matches. Germline CDR1 and CDR2: SGHVS and FQNEAQ. In DNA, the CDR3 is TGTGCCAGCAGCTTAGCCACCCTAGCGGGGGCCTACAATGAGCAGTTCTTC. This translates into CASSLATLAGAYNEQFF.